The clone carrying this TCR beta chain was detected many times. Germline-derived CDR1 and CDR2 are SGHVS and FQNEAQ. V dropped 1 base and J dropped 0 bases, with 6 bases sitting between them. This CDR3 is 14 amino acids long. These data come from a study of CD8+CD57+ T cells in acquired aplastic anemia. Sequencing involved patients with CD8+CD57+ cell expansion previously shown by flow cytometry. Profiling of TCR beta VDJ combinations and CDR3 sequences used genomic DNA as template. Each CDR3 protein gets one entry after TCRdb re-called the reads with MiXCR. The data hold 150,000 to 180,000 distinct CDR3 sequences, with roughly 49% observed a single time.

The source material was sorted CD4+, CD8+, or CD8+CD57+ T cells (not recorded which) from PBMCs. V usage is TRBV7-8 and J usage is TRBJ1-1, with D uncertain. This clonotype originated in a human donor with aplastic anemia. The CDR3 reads CASSLEIMNTEAFF. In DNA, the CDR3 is TGTGCCAGCAGCTTAGAGATCATGAACACTGAAGCTTTCTTT.